This T cell receptor (beta chain) was captured by sequencing in a study of blood T cell repertoires in COVID-19. Study as a whole: Whether acute or convalescent, the COVID-19 samples came from the United States, Italy and Spain.

Trimming stripped 5 bases from V and 4 bases from J, with 6 bases between. Germline V gives CDR1 WSHSY, CDR2 SAAADI. This CDR3 contains 12 residues. The repertoire was sequenced with immunoSEQ multiplex PCR; TCRdb's copy has only in-frame clones and lacks some. Of some 120,000 clones in the sample, 69% are singletons; the top ten hold 2% to 2.5%. The chain couples TRBV10-2 to TRBJ2-1; D ambiguous. This clonotype originated in a woman in her 70s with acute or convalescent COVID-19. Sequenced material: peripheral blood. The CDR3 protein is CASSLVYNEQFF. The CDR3 DNA reads as TGCGCCAGCAGTCTAGTGTACAATGAGCAGTTCTTC.